The present TCR beta chain was sequenced within a study of cytomegalovirus exposure and HLA in healthy donors. This donor's CMV serostatus went unrecorded. PCR primers comprised 60 Vbeta and 13 Jbeta primers. Some clones are missing from TCRdb's copy, which holds only in-frame ones; the method was immunoSEQ multiplex PCR. The data show some 44,000 clones, 50% seen once. Sequenced sample: PBMCs. The sequence came from a human donor in good health.

The DNA for the CDR3 is TGCAGTGCAGCAGGGCGCCTAGAAGCTTTCTTT. It codes for CSAAGRLEAFF. The gene calls are TRBV20-1 and TRBJ1-1, with D possibly being TRBD1 (5 bases). The CDR3 loop spans 11 amino acids. The V gene's germline CDR1 is DFQATT and CDR2 SNEGSKA (reference sequence). The ends were cut back, 6 bases at V and 8 bases at J, with 13 bases in the middle.